This TCR beta chain was identified during a study of blood T cell repertoires in COVID-19. Overall study context: Donors in the United States, Italy and Spain gave samples during acute or convalescent COVID-19.

Clones were read by immunoSEQ multiplex PCR, and TCRdb kept only the in-frame ones, dropping some. The sample has roughly 110,000 clones, 70% to 90% seen once. V trimming: 4 bases; J trimming: 4 bases; junction bases outside the gene matches: 11. The CDR3 loop spans 15 amino acids. Germline V gene sequence: CDR1 SGHDT, CDR2 YYEEEE. The count of this clone is one. The chain has TRBV5-6 and TRBJ2-7; 7 positions agree with TRBD2. Sequenced sample: peripheral blood. This clonotype was obtained from a woman in her 70s who had recovered from COVID-19. The CDR3 loop reads CASSGVAGGRYEQYF. The CDR3 region has the DNA TGTGCCAGCAGCGGAGTAGCGGGTGGGCGGTACGAGCAGTACTTC.